This T cell receptor (beta chain) originates from a study of cytomegalovirus exposure and HLA in healthy donors. Assay used: immunoSEQ multiplex PCR; TCRdb lists only in-frame clones, some missing. The table shows under 400,000 clones, with 86% occurring only once. A remark on this clone: The antigen remains undetermined.

Findings and limits, study-wide: Cytomegalovirus status was reportedly diagnosed by the classifier with high specificity and sensitivity.

The CDR3 consists of 13 residues. Trimming cost V 6 bases and J 4 bases, with 10 bases left between them. The V gene's germline CDR1 is MNHEY and CDR2 SVGAGI. V and J are TRBV6-5 and TRBJ1-5; D unclear. Sequenced: PBMCs. The receptor was derived from a woman between 18 and 29 years old in good health and CMV-seronegative. The CDR3, as DNA: TGTGCCAGCAGACCAGGTGGAAATCAGCCCCAGCATTTT. It translates to CASRPGGNQPQHF.